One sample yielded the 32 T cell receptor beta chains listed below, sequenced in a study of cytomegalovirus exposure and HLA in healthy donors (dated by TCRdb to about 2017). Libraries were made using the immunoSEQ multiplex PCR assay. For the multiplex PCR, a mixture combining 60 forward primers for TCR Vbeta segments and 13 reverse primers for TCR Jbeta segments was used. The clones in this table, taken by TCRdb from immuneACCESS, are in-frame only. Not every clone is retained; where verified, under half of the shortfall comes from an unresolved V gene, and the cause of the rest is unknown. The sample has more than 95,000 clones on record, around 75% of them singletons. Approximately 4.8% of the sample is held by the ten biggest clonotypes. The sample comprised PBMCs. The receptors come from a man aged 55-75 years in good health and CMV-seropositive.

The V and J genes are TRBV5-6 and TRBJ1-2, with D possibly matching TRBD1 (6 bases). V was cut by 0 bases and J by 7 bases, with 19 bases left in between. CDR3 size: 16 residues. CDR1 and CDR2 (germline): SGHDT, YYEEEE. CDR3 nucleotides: TGTGCCAGCAGCTTGGTTTCTCTCGGGGGGCTTTTTGGCTACACCTTC. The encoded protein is CASSLVSLGGLFGYTF.

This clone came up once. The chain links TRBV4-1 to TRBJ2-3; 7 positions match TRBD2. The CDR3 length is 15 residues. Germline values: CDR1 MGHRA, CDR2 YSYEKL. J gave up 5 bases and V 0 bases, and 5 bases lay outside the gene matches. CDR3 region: CASSQDRLALDTQYF. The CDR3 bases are TGCGCCAGCAGCCAAGATAGACTAGCCTTAGATACGCAGTATTTT.

The CDR3: CASSPRTVNTEAFF. As DNA, the CDR3 is TGCGCCAGCAGCCCGCGGACAGTAAACACTGAAGCTTTCTTT. The chain combines TRBV5-1 with TRBJ1-1, with D perhaps TRBD1 (6 bases). CDR1 and CDR2 from the germline V gene are SGHRS and YFSETQ. The CDR3 consists of 14 residues. With 4 bases removed from V and 2 bases from J, the gap between germline ends came to 12 bases.

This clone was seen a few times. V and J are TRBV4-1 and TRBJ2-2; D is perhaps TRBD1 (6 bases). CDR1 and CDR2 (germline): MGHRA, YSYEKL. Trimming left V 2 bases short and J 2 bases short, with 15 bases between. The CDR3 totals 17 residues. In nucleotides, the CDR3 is TGCGCCAGCAGCCAAAGGGATCAGGGGTTAAACACCGGGGAGCTGTTTTTT. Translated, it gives CASSQRDQGLNTGELFF.

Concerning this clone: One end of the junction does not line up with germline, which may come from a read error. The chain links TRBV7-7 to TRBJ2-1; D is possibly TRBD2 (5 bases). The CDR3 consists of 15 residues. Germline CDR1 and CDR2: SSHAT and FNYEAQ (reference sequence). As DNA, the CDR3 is TGTGCTAGCAGCTTAAACTGGGGAGTAGGCAATGAGCAGTTCTTC. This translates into CASSLNWGVGNEQFF. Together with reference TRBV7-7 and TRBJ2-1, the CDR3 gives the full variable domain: GAGVSQSPRYKVTKRGQDVTLRCDPISSHATLYWYQQALGQGPEFLTYFNYEAQPDKSGLPSDRFSAERPEGSISTLTIQRTEQRDSAMYRCASSLNWGVGNEQFFGPGTRLTVL.

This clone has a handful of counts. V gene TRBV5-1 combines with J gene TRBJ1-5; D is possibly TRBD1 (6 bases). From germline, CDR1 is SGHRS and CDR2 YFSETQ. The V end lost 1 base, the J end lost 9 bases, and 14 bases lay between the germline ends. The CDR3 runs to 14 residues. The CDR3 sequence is CASSLSGAEGPQHF. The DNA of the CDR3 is TGCGCCAGCAGCTTGTCAGGGGCCGAAGGGCCCCAGCATTTT. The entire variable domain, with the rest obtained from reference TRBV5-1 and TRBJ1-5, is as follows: KAGVTQTPRYLIKTRGQQVTLSCSPISGHRSVSWYQQTPGQGLQFLFEYFSETQRNKGNFPGRFSGRQFSNSRSEMNVSTLELGDSALYLCASSLSGAEGPQHFGDGTRLSIL.

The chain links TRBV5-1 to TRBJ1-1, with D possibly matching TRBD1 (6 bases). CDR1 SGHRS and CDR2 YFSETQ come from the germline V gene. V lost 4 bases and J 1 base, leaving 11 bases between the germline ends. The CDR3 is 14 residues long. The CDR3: CASSQQGQNTEAFF. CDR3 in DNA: TGCGCCAGCAGCCAGCAGGGACAGAACACTGAAGCTTTCTTT.

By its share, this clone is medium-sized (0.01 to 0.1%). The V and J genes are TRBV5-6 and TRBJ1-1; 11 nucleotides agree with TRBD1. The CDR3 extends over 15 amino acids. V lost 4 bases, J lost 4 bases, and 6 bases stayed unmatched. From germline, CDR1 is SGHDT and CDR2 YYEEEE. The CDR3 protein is CASSKDRGQGTEAFF. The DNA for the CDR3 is TGTGCCAGCAGCAAGGACAGGGGGCAGGGCACTGAAGCTTTCTTT. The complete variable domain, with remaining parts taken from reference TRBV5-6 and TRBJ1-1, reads DAGVTQSPTHLIKTRGQQVTLRCSPKSGHDTVSWYQQALGQGPQFIFQYYEEEERQRGNFPDRFSGHQFPNYSSELNVNALLLGDSALYLCASSKDRGQGTEAFFGQGTRLTVV.

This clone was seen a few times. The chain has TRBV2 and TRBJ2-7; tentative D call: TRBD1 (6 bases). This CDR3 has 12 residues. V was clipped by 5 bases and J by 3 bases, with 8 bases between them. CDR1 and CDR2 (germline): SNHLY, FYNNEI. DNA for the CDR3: TGTGCCAGCAGTACAGGGTTCTACGAGCAGTACTTC. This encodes CASSTGFYEQYF.

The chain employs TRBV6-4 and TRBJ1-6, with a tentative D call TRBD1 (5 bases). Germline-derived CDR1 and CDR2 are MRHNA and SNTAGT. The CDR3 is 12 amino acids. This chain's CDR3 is CTTGGGGSPLHF. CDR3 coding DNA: TGTACGACGGGGGGAGGTGGTTCACCCCTCCACTTT.

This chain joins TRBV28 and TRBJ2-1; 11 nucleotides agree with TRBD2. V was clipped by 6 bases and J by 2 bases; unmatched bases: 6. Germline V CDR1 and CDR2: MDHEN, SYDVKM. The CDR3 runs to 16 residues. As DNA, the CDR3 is TGTGCCAGCAGGGAACGTAGCGGGGGGGCCTACAATGAGCAGTTCTTC. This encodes CASRERSGGAYNEQFF. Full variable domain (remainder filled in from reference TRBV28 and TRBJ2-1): DVKVTQSSRYLVKRTGEKVFLECVQDMDHENMFWYRQDPGLGLRLIYFSYDVKMKEKGDIPEGYSVSREKKERFSLILESASTNQTSMYLCASRERSGGAYNEQFFGPGTRLTVL.

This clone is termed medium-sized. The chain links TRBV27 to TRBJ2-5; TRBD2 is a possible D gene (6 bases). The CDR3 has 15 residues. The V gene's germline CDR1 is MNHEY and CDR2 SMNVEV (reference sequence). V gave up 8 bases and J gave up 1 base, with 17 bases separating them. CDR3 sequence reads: CASGGRGEPQETQYF. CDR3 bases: TGTGCCAGCGGAGGGCGGGGCGAACCCCAAGAGACCCAGTACTTC.

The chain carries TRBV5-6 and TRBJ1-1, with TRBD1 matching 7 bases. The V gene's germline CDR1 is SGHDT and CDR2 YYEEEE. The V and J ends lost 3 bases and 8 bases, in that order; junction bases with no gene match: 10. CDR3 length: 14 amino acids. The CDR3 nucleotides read TGTGCCAGCAGCTCACTCGACAGGGCTGCGGAAGCTTTCTTT. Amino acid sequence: CASSSLDRAAEAFF.

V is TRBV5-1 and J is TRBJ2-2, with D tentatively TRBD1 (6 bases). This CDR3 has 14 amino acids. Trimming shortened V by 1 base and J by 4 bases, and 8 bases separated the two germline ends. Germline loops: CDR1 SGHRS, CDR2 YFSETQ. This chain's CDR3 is CASSLLGATGELFF. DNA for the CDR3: TGCGCCAGCAGCTTGTTGGGGGCCACCGGGGAGCTGTTTTTT.

CDR3 residues: CASSRQGHIYF. CDR3 nucleotide sequence: TGTGCCAGCAGTAGACAGGGTCACATATATTTT. The V gene is TRBV28, the J gene TRBJ1-3, with 7 bases matching TRBD1. V lost 5 bases and J lost 12; bases outside the gene matches: 4. Germline CDR1 is MDHEN and CDR2 is SYDVKM. The CDR3 has 11 residues.

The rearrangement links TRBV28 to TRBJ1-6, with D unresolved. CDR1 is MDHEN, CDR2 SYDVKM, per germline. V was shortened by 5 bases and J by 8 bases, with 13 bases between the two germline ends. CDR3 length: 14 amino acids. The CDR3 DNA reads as TGTGCCAGCAGTACACTGGGGAGTGATTCACCCCTCCACTTT. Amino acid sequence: CASSTLGSDSPLHF.

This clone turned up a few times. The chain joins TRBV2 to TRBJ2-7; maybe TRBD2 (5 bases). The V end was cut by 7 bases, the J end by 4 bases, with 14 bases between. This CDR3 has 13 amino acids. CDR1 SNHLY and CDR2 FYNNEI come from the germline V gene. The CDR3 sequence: CASKPGKSYEQYF. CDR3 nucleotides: TGTGCCAGCAAACCCGGGAAATCTTACGAGCAGTACTTC.

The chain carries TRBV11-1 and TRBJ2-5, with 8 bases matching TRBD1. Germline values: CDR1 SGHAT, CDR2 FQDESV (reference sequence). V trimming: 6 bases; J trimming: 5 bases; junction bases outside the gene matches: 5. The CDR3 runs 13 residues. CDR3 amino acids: CASSFTGGETQYF. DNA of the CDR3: TGTGCCAGCAGTTTCACAGGGGGTGAGACCCAGTACTTC.

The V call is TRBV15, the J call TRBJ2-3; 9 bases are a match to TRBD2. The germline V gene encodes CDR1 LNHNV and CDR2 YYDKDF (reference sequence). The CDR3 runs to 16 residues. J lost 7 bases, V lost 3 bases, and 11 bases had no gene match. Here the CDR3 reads CATSRVAGAGLNTQYF. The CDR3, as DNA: TGTGCCACCAGCAGGGTAGCGGGGGCTGGTTTGAATACGCAGTATTTT.

CDR3 sequence reads: CASSSHGRTEAFF. The CDR3 DNA reads TGTGCCAGCAGCTCTCATGGGAGGACTGAAGCTTTCTTT. The chain has TRBV21-1 and TRBJ1-1. TRBV21-1 is a known pseudogene. The CDR3 length is 13 residues.

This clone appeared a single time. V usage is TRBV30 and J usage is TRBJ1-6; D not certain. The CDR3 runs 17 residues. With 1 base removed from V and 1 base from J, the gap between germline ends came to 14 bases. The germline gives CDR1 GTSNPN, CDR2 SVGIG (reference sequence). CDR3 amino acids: CAWSGGSRASYNSPLHF. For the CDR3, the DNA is TGTGCCTGGAGTGGAGGGTCCCGAGCGTCCTATAATTCACCCCTCCACTTT. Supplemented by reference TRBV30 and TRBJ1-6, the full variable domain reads SQTIHQWPATLVQPVGSPLSLECTVEGTSNPNLYWYRQAAGRGLQLLFYSVGIGQISSEVPQNLSASRPQDRQFILSSKKLLLSDSGFYLCAWSGGSRASYNSPLHFGNGTRLTVT.

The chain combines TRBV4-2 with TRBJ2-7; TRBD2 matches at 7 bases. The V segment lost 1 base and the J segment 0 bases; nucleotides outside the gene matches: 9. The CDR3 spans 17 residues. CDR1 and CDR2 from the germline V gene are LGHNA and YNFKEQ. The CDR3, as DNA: TGTGCCAGCAGCCAAGTGGGAGGGAACCCCAGCTCCTACGAGCAGTACTTC. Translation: CASSQVGGNPSSYEQYF.

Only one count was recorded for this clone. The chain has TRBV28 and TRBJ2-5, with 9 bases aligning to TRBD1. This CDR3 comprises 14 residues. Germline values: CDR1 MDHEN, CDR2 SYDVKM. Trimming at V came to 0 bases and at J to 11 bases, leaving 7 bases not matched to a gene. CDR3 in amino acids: CASSLWGQGGEQYF. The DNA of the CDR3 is TGTGCCAGCAGTTTATGGGGACAGGGAGGGGAGCAGTACTTC.

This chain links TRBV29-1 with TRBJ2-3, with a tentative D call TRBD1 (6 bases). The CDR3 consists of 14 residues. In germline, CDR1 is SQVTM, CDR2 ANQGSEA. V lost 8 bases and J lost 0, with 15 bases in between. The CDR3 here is CSTWGLKSTDTQYF. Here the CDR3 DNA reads TGCAGCACGTGGGGGCTGAAAAGCACAGATACGCAGTATTTT.

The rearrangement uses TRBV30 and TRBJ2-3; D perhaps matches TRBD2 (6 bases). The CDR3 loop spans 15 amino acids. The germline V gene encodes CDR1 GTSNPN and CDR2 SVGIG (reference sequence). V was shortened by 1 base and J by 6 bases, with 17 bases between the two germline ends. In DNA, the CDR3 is TGTGCCTGGAGTGCCAACCGGGGCGCGGGGGATACGCAGTATTTT. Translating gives CAWSANRGAGDTQYF.

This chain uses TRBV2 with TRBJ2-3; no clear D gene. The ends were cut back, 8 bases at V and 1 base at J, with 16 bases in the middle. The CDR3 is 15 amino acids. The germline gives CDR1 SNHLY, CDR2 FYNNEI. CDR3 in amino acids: CASQYGGTGTDTQYF. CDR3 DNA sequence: TGTGCCAGCCAATATGGTGGTACAGGCACAGATACGCAGTATTTT.

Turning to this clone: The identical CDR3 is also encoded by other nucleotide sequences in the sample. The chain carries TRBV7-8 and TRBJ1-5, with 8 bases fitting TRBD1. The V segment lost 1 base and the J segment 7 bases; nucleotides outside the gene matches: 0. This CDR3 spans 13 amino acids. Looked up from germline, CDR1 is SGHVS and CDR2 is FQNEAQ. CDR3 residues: CASSLGQGQPQHF. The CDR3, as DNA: TGTGCCAGCAGCTTAGGACAGGGGCAGCCCCAGCATTTT. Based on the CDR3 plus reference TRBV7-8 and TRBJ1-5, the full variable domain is GAGVSQSPRYKVAKRGQDVALRCDPISGHVSLFWYQQALGQGPEFLTYFQNEAQLDKSGLPSDRFFAERPEGSVSTLKIQRTQQEDSAVYLCASSLGQGQPQHFGDGTRLSIL.

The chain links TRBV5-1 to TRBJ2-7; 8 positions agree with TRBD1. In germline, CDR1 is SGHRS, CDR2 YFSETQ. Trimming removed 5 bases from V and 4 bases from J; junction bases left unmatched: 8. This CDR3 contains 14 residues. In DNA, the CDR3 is TGCGCCAGCAGAGACACAGGGGGTCCGTACGAGCAGTACTTC. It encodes CASRDTGGPYEQYF.

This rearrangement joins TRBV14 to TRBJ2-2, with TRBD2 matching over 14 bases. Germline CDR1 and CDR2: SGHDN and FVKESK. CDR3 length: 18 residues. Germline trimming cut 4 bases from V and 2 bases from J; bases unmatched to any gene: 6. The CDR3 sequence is CASSRGTSGGRNTGELFF. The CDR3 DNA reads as TGTGCCAGCAGCCGGGGGACTAGCGGGGGACGAAACACCGGGGAGCTGTTTTTT.

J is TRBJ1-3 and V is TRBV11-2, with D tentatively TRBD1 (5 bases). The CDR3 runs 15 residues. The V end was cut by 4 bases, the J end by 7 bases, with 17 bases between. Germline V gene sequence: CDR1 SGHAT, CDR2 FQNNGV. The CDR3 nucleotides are TGTGCCAGCAGCTCCACCCGGGACTTCGGGAACACCATATATTTT. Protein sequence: CASSSTRDFGNTIYF. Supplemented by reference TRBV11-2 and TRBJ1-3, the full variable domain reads EAGVAQSPRYKIIEKRQSVAFWCNPISGHATLYWYQQILGQGPKLLIQFQNNGVVDDSQLPKDRFSAERLKGVDSTLKIQPAKLEDSAVYLCASSSTRDFGNTIYFGEGSWLTVV.

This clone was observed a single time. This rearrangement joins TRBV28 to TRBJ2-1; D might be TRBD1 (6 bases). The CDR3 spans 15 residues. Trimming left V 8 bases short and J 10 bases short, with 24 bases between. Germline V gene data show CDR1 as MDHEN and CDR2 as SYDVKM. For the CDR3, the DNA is TGTGCCAGCTTACCACAGGGTATGGCGATTAAGGAGCAGTTCTTC. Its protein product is CASLPQGMAIKEQFF.

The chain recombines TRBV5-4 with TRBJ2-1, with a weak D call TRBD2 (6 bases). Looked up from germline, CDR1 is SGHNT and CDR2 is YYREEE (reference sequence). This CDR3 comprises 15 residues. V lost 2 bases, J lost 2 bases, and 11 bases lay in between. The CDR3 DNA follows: TGTGCCAGCAGCTTTGGGACTCCGACCTACAATGAGCAGTTCTTC. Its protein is CASSFGTPTYNEQFF.